This T cell receptor (beta chain) was sequenced for a study of T cells after yellow fever vaccination. The study's findings and limits: The bulk population could contribute abundant contaminating clonotypes to FACS-sorted repertoires.

TCRdb redid the calling of the 5' RACE reads with MiXCR, one entry per CDR3 protein. The sample contains 14,000 or so distinct CDR3 sequences, approximately 7% of which appear only once. This clonotype is judged medium-sized. The germline CDR1 and CDR2 sequences are LGHDT and YNNKEL (reference sequence). The CDR3 is 11 residues long. V lost 6 bases to trimming and J lost 1 base, with 1 base between them. The chain employs TRBV3-1 and TRBJ2-1; D gene ambiguous. The sequenced sample was PBMCs, either bulk or a sorted T-cell subset (CD4+, CD8+, memory, or dextramer-sorted; not recorded which), obtained on the day of the yellow fever booster vaccination. This receptor was obtained from a man between 18 and 35 years old who received the YFV17D yellow fever vaccine. This chain's CDR3 is CASSSYNEQFF. The CDR3 nucleotides read TGTGCCAGCAGTTCCTACAATGAGCAGTTCTTC.